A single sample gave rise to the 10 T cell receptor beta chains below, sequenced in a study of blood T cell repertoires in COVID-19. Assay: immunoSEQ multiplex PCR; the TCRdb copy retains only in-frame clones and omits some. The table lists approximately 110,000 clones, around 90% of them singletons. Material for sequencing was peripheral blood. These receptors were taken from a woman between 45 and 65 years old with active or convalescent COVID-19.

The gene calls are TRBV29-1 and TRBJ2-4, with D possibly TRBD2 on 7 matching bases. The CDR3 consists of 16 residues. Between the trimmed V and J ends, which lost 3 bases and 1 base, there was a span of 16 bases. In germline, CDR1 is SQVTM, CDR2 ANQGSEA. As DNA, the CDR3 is TGCAGCGTTGAGGAGGGGGGGCATCCGGCCAAAAACATTCAGTACTTC. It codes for CSVEEGGHPAKNIQYF.

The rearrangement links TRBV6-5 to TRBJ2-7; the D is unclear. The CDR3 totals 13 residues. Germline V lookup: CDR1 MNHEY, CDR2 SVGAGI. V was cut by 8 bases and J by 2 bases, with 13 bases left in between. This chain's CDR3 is CASFIGGTYEQYF. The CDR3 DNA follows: TGTGCCAGCTTTATCGGCGGAACCTACGAGCAGTACTTC.

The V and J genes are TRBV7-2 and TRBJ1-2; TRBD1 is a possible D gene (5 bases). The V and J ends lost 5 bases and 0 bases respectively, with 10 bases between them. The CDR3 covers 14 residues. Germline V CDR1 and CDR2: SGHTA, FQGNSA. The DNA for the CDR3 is TGTGCCAGCAGCCATCCGACAGCTAACTATGGCTACACCTTC. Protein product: CASSHPTANYGYTF.

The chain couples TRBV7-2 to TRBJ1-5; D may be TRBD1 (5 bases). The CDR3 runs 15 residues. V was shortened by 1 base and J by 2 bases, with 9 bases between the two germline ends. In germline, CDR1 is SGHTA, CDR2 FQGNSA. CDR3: CASSLVGGGNQPQHF. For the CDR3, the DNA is TGTGCCAGCAGCTTAGTCGGGGGGGGCAATCAGCCCCAGCATTTT.

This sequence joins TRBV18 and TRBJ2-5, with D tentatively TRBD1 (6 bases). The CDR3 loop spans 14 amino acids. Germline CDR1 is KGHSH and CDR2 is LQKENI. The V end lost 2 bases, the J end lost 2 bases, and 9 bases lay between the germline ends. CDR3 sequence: CASSPMGQQETQYF. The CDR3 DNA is TGTGCCAGCTCACCAATGGGACAACAAGAGACCCAGTACTTC.

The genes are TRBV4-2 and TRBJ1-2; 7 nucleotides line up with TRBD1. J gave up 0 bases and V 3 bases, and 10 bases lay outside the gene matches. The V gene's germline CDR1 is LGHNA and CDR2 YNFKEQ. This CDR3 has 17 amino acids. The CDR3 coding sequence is TGTGCCAGCAGCCAGGCGCGTGACAGGGCCTCTAACTATGGCTACACCTTC. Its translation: CASSQARDRASNYGYTF.

CDR3 in amino acids: CASSLRYGAAKADTQYF. In DNA, the CDR3 is TGTGCCAGCAGCTTAAGGTATGGGGCAGCCAAGGCAGATACGCAGTATTTT. The gene calls are TRBV7-2 and TRBJ2-3; tentatively, D is TRBD1 (5 bases). The CDR3 is made up of 17 amino acids. Germline CDR1 SGHTA, CDR2 FQGNSA. Trimming cost V 2 bases and J 4 bases, with 19 bases left between them.

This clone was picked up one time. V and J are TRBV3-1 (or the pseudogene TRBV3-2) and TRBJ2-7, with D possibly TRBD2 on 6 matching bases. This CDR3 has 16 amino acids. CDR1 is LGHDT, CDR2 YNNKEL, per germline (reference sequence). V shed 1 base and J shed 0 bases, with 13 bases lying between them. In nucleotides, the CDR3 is TGTGCCAGCAGCCAAGTGCCTAGCGAGAGCTCCTACGAGCAGTACTTC. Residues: CASSQVPSESSYEQYF.

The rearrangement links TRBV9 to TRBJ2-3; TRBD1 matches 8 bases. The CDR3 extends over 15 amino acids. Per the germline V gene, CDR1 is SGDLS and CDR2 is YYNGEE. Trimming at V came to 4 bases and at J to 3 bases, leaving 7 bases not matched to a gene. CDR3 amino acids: CASSRFTGGTDTQYF. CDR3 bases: TGTGCCAGCAGCCGCTTTACAGGGGGTACAGATACGCAGTATTTT.

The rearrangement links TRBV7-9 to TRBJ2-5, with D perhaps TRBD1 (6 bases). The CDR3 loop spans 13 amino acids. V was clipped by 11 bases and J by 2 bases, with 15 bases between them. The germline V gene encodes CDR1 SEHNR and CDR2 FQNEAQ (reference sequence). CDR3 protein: CAGRQGSQETQYF. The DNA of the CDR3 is TGTGCCGGGCGTCAGGGGTCGCAAGAGACCCAGTACTTC. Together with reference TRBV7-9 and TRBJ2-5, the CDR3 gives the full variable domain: DTGVSQNPRHKITKRGQNVTFRCDPISEHNRLYWYRQTLGQGPEFLTYFQNEAQLEKSRLLSDRFSAERPKGSFSTLEIQRTEQGDSAMYLCAGRQGSQETQYFGPGTRLLVL.